Shown below are 32 T cell receptor beta chains from a single sample sequenced in a study of CD8 T cells in ankylosing spondylitis. TCRdb analysed the 5' RACE reads with MiXCR anew, one entry per CDR3 protein. The sample lists about 350,000 distinct CDR3 sequences, more than 20% seen once, with about an eighth in the top ten. The specimen sequenced was blood, either unsorted or a sorted T cell fraction (not recorded which). These receptors came from a male donor with ankylosing spondylitis or in good health (not recorded which).

The genes are TRBV19 and TRBJ2-7; D is unresolved. V was shortened by 9 bases and J by 5 bases, with 17 bases between the two germline ends. The CDR3 has 13 residues. The germline gives CDR1 LNHDA, CDR2 SQIVND (reference sequence). CDR3 sequence reads: CASRRALSDEQYF. The CDR3 nucleotides are TGTGCCAGCCGCCGCGCGCTGTCGGACGAGCAGTACTTC.

The chain recombines TRBV12-3 or TRBV12-4 with TRBJ2-7, with D possibly TRBD1 on 5 matching bases. V lost 5 bases to trimming and J lost 5 bases, with 10 bases between them. The CDR3 covers 12 residues. This CDR3 reads CASSPQVNEQYF. The CDR3 DNA reads TGTGCCAGCAGTCCACAGGTTAACGAGCAGTACTTC.

This clonotype was detected a few times. V and J are TRBV12-3 or TRBV12-4 and TRBJ2-4; D may correspond to TRBD1 or TRBD2 (5 bases each). This CDR3 is built from 13 residues. V shed 0 bases and J shed 14 bases, with 14 bases lying between them. CDR3 DNA sequence: TGTGCCAGCAGTTTAGCGCGTGGGGACGATAAGTACTTC. Amino acid sequence: CASSLARGDDKYF.

The chain recombines TRBV20-1 with TRBJ1-1, with TRBD1 matching over 7 bases. Germline V lookup: CDR1 DFQATT, CDR2 SNEGSKA (reference sequence). CDR3 length: 12 residues. J gave up 6 bases and V 5 bases, and 6 bases lay outside the gene matches. The CDR3 nucleotides are TGCAGTGCTCCTGGACAGGACCCTGAAGCTTTCTTT. It encodes CSAPGQDPEAFF.

V and J are TRBV7-3 and TRBJ1-1, with TRBD1 identical over 7 bases. The CDR3 runs to 14 residues. CDR1 is SGHTA, CDR2 FQGTGA, per germline. V shed 5 bases and J 1 base; nucleotides not matched to a gene: 4. CDR3 loop: CASSRGGGNTEAFF. DNA for the CDR3: TGTGCCAGCAGCCGAGGGGGCGGGAACACTGAAGCTTTCTTT.

This clonotype was observed a few times. The rearrangement joins TRBV12-3 or TRBV12-4 to TRBJ2-1, with TRBD1 matching over 7 bases. The CDR3 runs 13 residues. Losses at the gene ends were 4 bases for V and 6 bases for J; bases not matched to a gene: 3. CDR3 DNA sequence: TGTGCCAGCAGTTGGGGACAGTTCAATGAGCAGTTCTTC. Its protein product is CASSWGQFNEQFF.

This rearrangement joins TRBV2 to TRBJ2-1; 13 nucleotides line up with TRBD2. With 6 bases clipped from V and 8 bases from J, the junction kept 10 bases outside the gene matches. CDR1 is SNHLY and CDR2 is FYNNEI in the germline V gene. The CDR3 has 16 amino acids. The CDR3 bases are TGTGCCAGCAGCGAGGGACTAGCGGGACCCCTAGATGAGCAGTTCTTC. Translated: CASSEGLAGPLDEQFF.

CDR3 in DNA: TGTGCCAGCAGCTTAGCCCCCCCAGCGGGGACCTACAATGAGCAGTTCTTC. It yields the protein CASSLAPPAGTYNEQFF. This chain uses TRBV7-2 with TRBJ2-1, with 7 bases matching TRBD2. The CDR3 sequence is 17 residues long. V lost 0 bases, J lost 2 bases, and 7 bases stayed unmatched. Germline CDR1 SGHTA, CDR2 FQGNSA.

V usage is TRBV2 and J usage is TRBJ1-6; tentative D call: TRBD1 (6 bases). The germline V and J ends were trimmed by 10 bases and 0 bases, with 13 bases remaining between them. This CDR3 region has 15 residues. Germline V gene sequence: CDR1 SNHLY, CDR2 FYNNEI. The CDR3 nucleotides are TGTGCCAAAGGGGGGAATAGCTCCTATAATTCACCCCTCCACTTT. It yields the protein CAKGGNSSYNSPLHF.

This clonotype came up many times. The rearrangement links TRBV20-1 to TRBJ2-7; a possible D gene is TRBD2 (6 bases). The CDR3 covers 15 residues. V was clipped by 2 bases and J by 0 bases, with 14 bases between them. Per the germline V gene, CDR1 is DFQATT and CDR2 is SNEGSKA (reference sequence). CDR3 region: CSARSTRDLSYEQYF. In nucleotides, the CDR3 is TGCAGTGCTAGAAGTACGCGGGACCTCTCCTACGAGCAGTACTTC.

J is TRBJ2-1 and V is TRBV24-1; D not resolved. The germline gives CDR1 KGHDR, CDR2 SFDVKD. The CDR3 is 16 amino acids. The V end lost 3 bases, the J end lost 0 bases, and 11 bases lay between the germline ends. The CDR3: CATSDPVEGSYNEQFF. CDR3 bases: TGTGCCACCAGTGATCCAGTAGAAGGCTCCTACAATGAGCAGTTCTTC.

This clonotype was found a few times. This sequence joins TRBV7-9 and TRBJ2-1; possible D gene TRBD2, 5 bases. CDR1 and CDR2 from the germline V gene are SEHNR and FQNEAQ (reference sequence). The CDR3 totals 14 residues. V was pared by 5 bases and J by 4 bases, with 12 bases between. This CDR3 is CASSPVGGYNEQFF. The CDR3 DNA follows: TGTGCCAGCAGCCCAGTTGGAGGTTACAATGAGCAGTTCTTC. Complete variable domain (other parts from reference TRBV7-9 and TRBJ2-1): DTGVSQNPRHKITKRGQNVTFRCDPISEHNRLYWYRQTLGQGPEFLTYFQNEAQLEKSRLLSDRFSAERPKGSFSTLEIQRTEQGDSAMYLCASSPVGGYNEQFFGPGTRLTVL.

The table lists this clonotype with a few counts. The V call is TRBV5-1, the J call TRBJ2-7, with a possible D match to TRBD1 (6 bases). Germline V gene lookup returns CDR1 SGHRS and CDR2 YFSETQ. The CDR3 is 13 amino acids. The V gene lost 2 bases and the J gene lost 6 bases, with 12 bases spanning the gap. CDR3 in amino acids: CASSFSRGREQYF. CDR3 coding DNA: TGCGCCAGCAGCTTCTCCAGGGGCCGCGAGCAGTACTTC.

The table lists this clonotype with a few counts. The chain employs TRBV7-9 and TRBJ2-7, with TRBD1 matching 11 bases. Losses at the gene ends were 5 bases for V and 3 bases for J; bases not matched to a gene: 6. Germline CDR1 SEHNR, CDR2 FQNEAQ (reference sequence). The CDR3 runs to 15 residues. The CDR3 region has the DNA TGTGCCAGCAGCGGACCGGGACAGGGGGTCTACGAGCAGTACTTC. Translation: CASSGPGQGVYEQYF.

The J gene is TRBJ2-7, the V gene TRBV10-1; D unresolved. Germline values: CDR1 WNHNN, CDR2 SYGVQD (reference sequence). Trimming pared 4 bases from V and 4 bases from J, leaving 14 bases between. The CDR3 totals 14 residues. The chain's CDR3 is CASSGEENGYEQYF. CDR3 sequence (DNA): TGCGCCAGCAGTGGGGAAGAAAATGGATACGAGCAGTACTTC.

The genes are TRBV12-3 or TRBV12-4 and TRBJ2-5; possibly TRBD1 for D (6 bases). The V end lost 6 bases, the J end lost 4 bases, and 15 bases lay between the germline ends. The length of the CDR3 is 14 residues. DNA for the CDR3: TGTGCCAGCAGCCCGGGACATATTGGAGAGACCCAGTACTTC. It is translated as CASSPGHIGETQYF.

This clonotype was recorded once. The V call is TRBV2, the J call TRBJ2-1; 10 bases agree with TRBD2. This CDR3 is built from 14 residues. Per germline, CDR1 SNHLY and CDR2 FYNNEI. J was trimmed by 7 bases and V by 5 bases; bases with no gene match: 5. The CDR3: CASSTSGDRNEQFF. Written as DNA, the CDR3 is TGTGCCAGCAGTACTAGCGGGGACCGTAATGAGCAGTTCTTC.

The chain joins TRBV28 to TRBJ2-7, with D tentatively TRBD1 (6 bases). This CDR3 region has 12 residues. With 9 bases removed from V and 4 bases from J, the gap between germline ends came to 13 bases. From germline, CDR1 is MDHEN and CDR2 SYDVKM. The CDR3 bases are TGTGCCAGTACAGGGTTGGAGTACGAGCAGTACTTC. As protein: CASTGLEYEQYF.

V gene TRBV6-5 combines with J gene TRBJ2-1, with 8 bases identical to TRBD2. Germline V gene data show CDR1 as MNHEY and CDR2 as SVGAGI. The CDR3 length is 15 residues. Unmatched junction bases numbered 10, after V lost 4 bases and J lost 8 bases. The CDR3 is CASSFPRGGVDEQFF. Here the CDR3 DNA reads TGTGCCAGCAGTTTCCCTCGGGGGGGGGTCGATGAGCAGTTCTTC.

This clonotype was seen only a few times. The genes are TRBV9 and TRBJ1-2, with 7 nucleotides matching TRBD1. The CDR3 runs 13 residues. V gave up 4 bases and J gave up 5 bases; unmatched junction bases: 5. Per germline, CDR1 SGDLS and CDR2 YYNGEE. The CDR3 is CASSQGDGYGYTF. CDR3 in DNA: TGTGCCAGCAGCCAGGGGGATGGATATGGCTACACCTTC.

There are a few counts of this clonotype. The gene calls are TRBV9 and TRBJ2-1, with TRBD2 matching 8 bases. The length of the CDR3 is 16 residues. Looked up from germline, CDR1 is SGDLS and CDR2 is YYNGEE. V dropped 3 bases and J dropped 6; count of bases not matched to a gene: 11. DNA of the CDR3: TGTGCCAGCAGCGAGCTCGGGGGGGCCGGTGGCAATGAGCAGTTCTTC. It is translated as CASSELGGAGGNEQFF.

The CDR3 loop is CASSVDRGGVDEQYF. The CDR3, as DNA: TGTGCCAGCAGTGTCGACCGAGGGGGGGTCGACGAGCAGTACTTC. The chain combines TRBV12-3 or TRBV12-4 with TRBJ2-7, with D possibly matching TRBD2 (7 bases). The V gene lost 5 bases and the J gene lost 5 bases, with 19 bases spanning the gap. The length of the CDR3 is 15 residues.

The chain has TRBV6-1 and TRBJ1-1; D unclear. Germline V gene sequence: CDR1 MNHNS, CDR2 SASEGT. The CDR3 length is 14 residues. V dropped 5 bases and J dropped 4 bases, with 14 bases sitting between them. The CDR3 region is CASSPGPAGTEAFF. DNA of the CDR3: TGTGCCAGCAGTCCCGGGCCGGCGGGCACTGAAGCTTTCTTT.

A few counts support this clonotype. The V call is TRBV29-1, the J call TRBJ2-3; D remains ambiguous. Trimming took off 6 bases at V and 5 bases at J, with 12 bases between the two ends. The germline CDR1 and CDR2 sequences are SQVTM and ANQGSEA. The CDR3 is made up of 12 amino acids. In DNA, the CDR3 is TGCAGCGTCACCCCTCTAGAAGATACGCAGTATTTT. Translation: CSVTPLEDTQYF.

This clonotype was recorded a few times. J is TRBJ2-5 and V is TRBV6-1; D call uncertain. This CDR3 has 13 residues. Trimming shortened V by 6 bases and J by 5 bases, and 13 bases separated the two germline ends. The germline CDR1 and CDR2 sequences are MNHNS and SASEGT. In nucleotides, the CDR3 is TGTGCCAGCAGGCCACTCGAAGTTGAGACCCAGTACTTC. Residues: CASRPLEVETQYF.

The chain combines TRBV7-9 with TRBJ2-3; 7 bases line up with TRBD2. CDR1 SEHNR and CDR2 FQNEAQ come from the germline V gene (reference sequence). The CDR3 runs to 15 residues. The trim removed 1 base at V and 3 bases at J, leaving 4 bases unmatched. DNA for the CDR3: TGTGCCAGCAGCTTAGTGTCCGGGGGGACAGATACGCAGTATTTT. Translating gives CASSLVSGGTDTQYF.

Here the CDR3 reads CASKPREVQGVTGELFF. As DNA, the CDR3 is TGTGCCAGCAAGCCGAGAGAGGTCCAGGGAGTGACCGGGGAGCTGTTTTTT. The genes are TRBV7-9 and TRBJ2-2, with D possibly being TRBD1 or TRBD2 (5 bases each). Looked up from germline, CDR1 is SEHNR and CDR2 is FQNEAQ (reference sequence). The CDR3 runs to 17 residues. With 7 bases removed from V and 5 bases from J, the gap between germline ends came to 23 bases. Looking up the rest from reference TRBV7-9 and TRBJ2-2 gives the full variable domain: DTGVSQNPRHKITKRGQNVTFRCDPISEHNRLYWYRQTLGQGPEFLTYFQNEAQLEKSRLLSDRFSAERPKGSFSTLEIQRTEQGDSAMYLCASKPREVQGVTGELFFGEGSRLTVL.

This clonotype was seen a handful of times. This chain links TRBV16 with TRBJ2-5, with 7 bases fitting TRBD1. The CDR3 is 15 residues long. With V trimmed by 2 bases and J by 3 bases, 6 bases remained unmatched. Germline CDR1 is KGHSY and CDR2 is FQNENV. CDR3 protein: CASSQGSTGEETQYF. CDR3 nucleotide sequence: TGTGCCAGCAGCCAAGGTTCCACAGGGGAAGAGACCCAGTACTTC. Using reference TRBV16 and TRBJ2-5 for the parts outside the CDR3, the full variable domain is GEEVAQTPKHLVRGEGQKAKLYCAPIKGHSYVFWYQQVLKNEFKFLISFQNENVFDETGMPKERFSAKCLPNSPCSLEIQATKLEDSAVYFCASSQGSTGEETQYFGPGTRLLVL.

The J gene is TRBJ2-7, the V gene TRBV7-6; a weak D match, TRBD2 (6 bases). The CDR3 loop spans 17 amino acids. The V end lost 4 bases, the J end lost 3 bases, and 22 bases lay between the germline ends. Germline values: CDR1 SGHVS, CDR2 FNYEAQ. CDR3 nucleotides: TGTGCCAGCAGCTCTTACCCGCGGGACTCCAGCAACTACGAGCAGTACTTC. The encoded protein is CASSSYPRDSSNYEQYF.

V usage is TRBV20-1 and J usage is TRBJ2-1; no firm D call. The CDR3 sequence is 12 residues long. V gave up 4 bases and J gave up 4 bases, with 8 bases separating them. The germline V gene encodes CDR1 DFQATT and CDR2 SNEGSKA (reference sequence). The CDR3 DNA reads TGCAGTGCTATGACGCCGTACAATGAGCAGTTCTTC. Its translation is CSAMTPYNEQFF.

The chain is built from TRBV2 and TRBJ2-4; the match to TRBD1 covers 11 bases. In germline, CDR1 is SNHLY, CDR2 FYNNEI. After removal of 6 bases from V and 4 bases from J, the junction contained 5 bases not matched to a gene. This CDR3 contains 15 residues. The CDR3, as DNA: TGTGCCAGCAGGGCCGGGACAGGGGGAAAAAACATTCAGTACTTC. Translation: CASRAGTGGKNIQYF.

The chain has TRBV6-1 and TRBJ2-2; D gene ambiguous. CDR1 MNHNS and CDR2 SASEGT come from the germline V gene. The CDR3 covers 15 residues. Trimming cost V 0 bases and J 2 bases, with 7 bases left between them. CDR3 protein: CASSEASLNTGELFF. The CDR3 coding sequence is TGTGCCAGCAGTGAAGCGAGTCTAAACACCGGGGAGCTGTTTTTT.